The 21 T cell receptor beta chains presented below share a single source sample, sequenced in a study of T cell changes during pregnancy in multiple sclerosis. Some clones are missing from TCRdb's copy, which holds only in-frame ones; the method was immunoSEQ multiplex PCR. Among about 36,000 clones listed, about 92% were seen once. Sequencing was performed on CD4+ T cells from peripheral blood mononuclear cells, taken after pregnancy. The receptors originated from a female donor with multiple sclerosis, enrolled in a pregnancy study.

The gene calls are TRBV30 and TRBJ1-6; perhaps TRBD1 as D (5 bases). V dropped 1 base and J dropped 7 bases, with 5 bases sitting between them. The CDR3 is made up of 12 amino acids. Germline CDR1 and CDR2: GTSNPN and SVGIG (reference sequence). This CDR3 reads CAWSGQNSPLHF. The CDR3 DNA is TGTGCCTGGAGTGGACAGAATTCACCCCTCCACTTT.

The V and J genes are TRBV19 and TRBJ2-2, with TRBD1 identical over 7 bases. Trimming at V came to 3 bases and at J to 6 bases, leaving 10 bases not matched to a gene. Germline V gives CDR1 LNHDA, CDR2 SQIVND (reference sequence). The CDR3 has 16 amino acids. CDR3 protein: CASSIAGDSRAGELFF. The CDR3 region has the DNA TGTGCCAGTAGTATCGCCGGGGACAGCCGGGCCGGGGAGCTGTTTTTT.

V is TRBV7-9 and J is TRBJ1-5; 9 bases are a match to TRBD1. CDR1 is SEHNR and CDR2 is FQNEAQ in the germline V gene (reference sequence). The junction had 8 bases not matched to a gene; V was cut back by 5 bases and J by 3 bases. CDR3 size: 16 residues. The CDR3 spells CASSRGTGSTNQPQHF. The DNA for the CDR3 is TGTGCCAGCAGCCGGGGGACAGGGTCTACCAATCAGCCCCAGCATTTT. The full variable domain, in which reference TRBV7-9 and TRBJ1-5 provide the parts outside the CDR3, is DTGVSQNPRHKITKRGQNVTFRCDPISEHNRLYWYRQTLGQGPEFLTYFQNEAQLEKSRLLSDRFSAERPKGSFSTLEIQRTEQGDSAMYLCASSRGTGSTNQPQHFGDGTRLSIL.

This chain joins TRBV7-3 and TRBJ2-3; tentative D call: TRBD2 (6 bases). This CDR3 has 14 residues. Trimming pared 3 bases from V and 6 bases from J, leaving 13 bases between. Germline CDR1 and CDR2: SGHTA and FQGTGA. CDR3: CASSFSTRGDTQYF. CDR3 sequence (DNA): TGTGCCAGCAGCTTCTCGACTAGAGGGGATACGCAGTATTTT.

DNA for the CDR3: TGTGCCAGCAGTTTAGGGGGGGGGTTCTCCTACGAGCAGTACTTC. This translates into CASSLGGGFSYEQYF. This chain connects TRBV28 to TRBJ2-7; 7 nucleotides line up with TRBD2. CDR1 is MDHEN, CDR2 SYDVKM, per germline. J was trimmed by 0 bases and V by 2 bases; bases with no gene match: 4. The CDR3 has 15 amino acids.

The chain uses TRBV7-2 and TRBJ1-2; TRBD1 might be the D (5 bases). CDR1 SGHTA and CDR2 FQGNSA come from the germline V gene. The CDR3 extends over 15 amino acids. With 3 bases removed from V and 6 bases from J, the gap between germline ends came to 17 bases. The CDR3 region has the DNA TGTGCCAGCAGCTTCCAAATGCGGGGGGGAAATGGCTACACCTTC. This sequence encodes CASSFQMRGGNGYTF.

Details on this clone: The same CDR3 is also encoded by other DNA sequences in this sample. The V call is TRBV6-1, the J call TRBJ1-2; D gene uncertain. This CDR3 is 13 amino acids long. Between the trimmed V and J ends, which lost 3 bases and 2 bases, there was a span of 7 bases. From germline, CDR1 is MNHNS and CDR2 SASEGT. The CDR3 loop reads CASSDTVNYGYTF. The CDR3 DNA is TGTGCCAGCAGTGATACGGTGAACTATGGCTACACCTTC.

This rearrangement joins TRBV4-2 to TRBJ2-5, with 9 bases fitting TRBD2. The CDR3 consists of 15 residues. The ends lost 0 bases at V and 5 bases at J; junction bases unmatched: 4. CDR1 and CDR2 from the germline V gene are LGHNA and YNFKEQ. The CDR3 is CASSQDVAGEETQYF. The CDR3 nucleotides are TGTGCCAGCAGCCAAGATGTAGCGGGAGAGGAGACCCAGTACTTC.

J is TRBJ2-7 and V is TRBV6-5; the match to TRBD2 covers 8 bases. From germline, CDR1 is MNHEY and CDR2 SVGAGI. CDR3 size: 14 residues. Trimming removed 4 bases from V and 3 bases from J; junction bases left unmatched: 5. The CDR3 nucleotides read TGTGCCAGCAGTTCCACCGGGACTAGCTACGAGCAGTACTTC. The encoded protein is CASSSTGTSYEQYF.

This clone came up a few times. The chain couples TRBV6-1 to TRBJ1-3; maybe TRBD1 (6 bases). The CDR3 contains 14 residues. Trimming shortened V by 4 bases and J by 8 bases, and 15 bases separated the two germline ends. Germline V gene data show CDR1 as MNHNS and CDR2 as SASEGT. CDR3 region: CASSGTRGGDTIYF. DNA for the CDR3: TGTGCCAGCAGTGGAACCAGGGGTGGGGACACCATATATTTT.

The chain recombines TRBV28 with TRBJ2-7, with D possibly TRBD2 on 5 matching bases. CDR3 length: 13 residues. CDR1 and CDR2 (germline): MDHEN, SYDVKM. V lost 7 bases and J lost 6, with 16 bases in between. CDR3 nucleotide sequence: TGTGCCAGCATGGGTAGCGCTACCCGCGAGCAGTACTTC. Its protein is CASMGSATREQYF.

The genes are TRBV6-1 and TRBJ2-1; 9 positions agree with TRBD2. V was pared by 4 bases and J by 0 bases, with 4 bases of the junction left unmatched. Germline-derived CDR1 and CDR2 are MNHNS and SASEGT. This CDR3 is built from 16 residues. The CDR3, as DNA: TGTGCCAGCAGTGGAGGACTAGCGAACTCCTACAATGAGCAGTTCTTC. This encodes CASSGGLANSYNEQFF.

The chain is built from TRBV6-5 and TRBJ1-1; 10 bases line up with TRBD1. The junction had 9 bases not matched to a gene; V was cut back by 6 bases and J by 5 bases. This CDR3 comprises 15 residues. Germline loops: CDR1 MNHEY, CDR2 SVGAGI. Here the CDR3 DNA reads TGTGCCAGCAGCTGGGCCGGGACAGGGGTAACTGAAGCTTTCTTT. Protein product: CASSWAGTGVTEAFF.

The chain employs TRBV6-1 and TRBJ2-2, with a weak D call TRBD2 (6 bases). Trimming took off 6 bases at V and 6 bases at J, with 17 bases between the two ends. There are 15 residues in the CDR3. Germline loops: CDR1 MNHNS, CDR2 SASEGT. CDR3 in DNA: TGTGCCAGCAGAACTCCGGGAGCCGCCGCCGGGGAGCTGTTTTTT. The encoded protein is CASRTPGAAAGELFF.

V and J are TRBV7-9 and TRBJ2-7, with a weak D call TRBD1 (5 bases). This CDR3 has 12 residues. V gave up 6 bases and J gave up 4 bases, with 10 bases separating them. CDR1 and CDR2 from the germline V gene are SEHNR and FQNEAQ (reference sequence). DNA of the CDR3: TGTGCCAGCAGACAGCAGGGTTACGAGCAGTACTTC. As protein: CASRQQGYEQYF.

In DNA, the CDR3 is TGTGCCACCAGCAGTCTCCAGGGGGCGTTCTACAATGAGCAGTTCTTC. Its protein is CATSSLQGAFYNEQFF. The chain recombines TRBV15 with TRBJ2-1, with 8 bases matching TRBD1. Per germline, CDR1 LNHNV and CDR2 YYDKDF (reference sequence). Trimming took 3 bases from V and 3 from J; bases not matched to a gene: 7. The CDR3 sequence is 16 residues long.

The rearrangement joins TRBV10-1 to TRBJ2-3; TRBD1 is a possible D gene (6 bases). This CDR3 has 15 residues. V gave up 3 bases and J gave up 8 bases, with 18 bases separating them. The germline CDR1 and CDR2 sequences are WNHNN and SYGVQD (reference sequence). CDR3 nucleotides: TGCGCCAGCAGTGAAAGGCCGGCCCTGGGGGCTACGCAGTATTTT. Encoded protein: CASSERPALGATQYF.

This chain uses TRBV19 with TRBJ2-3; D possibly corresponds to TRBD1 (5 bases). The length of the CDR3 is 11 residues. V gave up 6 bases and J gave up 6 bases, with 7 bases separating them. Per germline, CDR1 LNHDA and CDR2 SQIVND (reference sequence). The CDR3 nucleotides read TGTGCCAGTAGGGGGCTGGATACGCAGTATTTT. It specifies CASRGLDTQYF.

The gene calls are TRBV5-1 and TRBJ1-4; D remains ambiguous. The V gene's germline CDR1 is SGHRS and CDR2 YFSETQ. The CDR3 length is 11 residues. The V gene lost 7 bases and the J gene lost 7 bases, with 8 bases spanning the gap. The CDR3 protein is CASRNGEKLFF. The CDR3 coding sequence is TGCGCCAGCCGTAACGGTGAAAAACTGTTTTTT.

CDR3 amino acids: CASSLTGKTEAFF. The CDR3 region has the DNA TGTGCCAGCAGCTTGACCGGGAAGACTGAAGCTTTCTTT. The chain uses TRBV7-9 and TRBJ1-1; D not certain. Trimming removed 3 bases at V and 5 bases at J, with 10 bases between. The CDR3 has 13 amino acids. Germline values: CDR1 SEHNR, CDR2 FQNEAQ (reference sequence).

This clone was detected only once. The V call is TRBV7-8, the J call TRBJ2-1, with D possibly matching TRBD1 (6 bases). Trimming shortened V by 4 bases and J by 2 bases, and 9 bases separated the two germline ends. Germline lookup yields CDR1 SGHVS and CDR2 FQNEAQ. The CDR3 is 14 amino acids. CDR3 region: CASSYRDPYNEQFF. CDR3 nucleotide sequence: TGTGCCAGCAGCTACAGGGATCCCTACAATGAGCAGTTCTTC. The variable domain in full, with the rest retrieved from reference TRBV7-8 and TRBJ2-1, is GAGVSQSPRYKVAKRGQDVALRCDPISGHVSLFWYQQALGQGPEFLTYFQNEAQLDKSGLPSDRFFAERPEGSVSTLKIQRTQQEDSAVYLCASSYRDPYNEQFFGPGTRLTVL.